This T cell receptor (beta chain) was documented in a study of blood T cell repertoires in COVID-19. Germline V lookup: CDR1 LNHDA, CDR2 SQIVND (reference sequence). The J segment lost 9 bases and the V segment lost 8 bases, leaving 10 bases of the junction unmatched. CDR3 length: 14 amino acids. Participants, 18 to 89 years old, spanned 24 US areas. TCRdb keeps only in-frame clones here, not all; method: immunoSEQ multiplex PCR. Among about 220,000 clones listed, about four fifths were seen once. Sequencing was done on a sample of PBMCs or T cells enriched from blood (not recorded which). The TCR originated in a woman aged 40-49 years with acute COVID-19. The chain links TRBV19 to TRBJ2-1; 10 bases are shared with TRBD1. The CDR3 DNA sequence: TGTGCCAGTGGACTCGGACAGGGGGTTAGTGAGCAGTTCTTC. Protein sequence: CASGLGQGVSEQFF.